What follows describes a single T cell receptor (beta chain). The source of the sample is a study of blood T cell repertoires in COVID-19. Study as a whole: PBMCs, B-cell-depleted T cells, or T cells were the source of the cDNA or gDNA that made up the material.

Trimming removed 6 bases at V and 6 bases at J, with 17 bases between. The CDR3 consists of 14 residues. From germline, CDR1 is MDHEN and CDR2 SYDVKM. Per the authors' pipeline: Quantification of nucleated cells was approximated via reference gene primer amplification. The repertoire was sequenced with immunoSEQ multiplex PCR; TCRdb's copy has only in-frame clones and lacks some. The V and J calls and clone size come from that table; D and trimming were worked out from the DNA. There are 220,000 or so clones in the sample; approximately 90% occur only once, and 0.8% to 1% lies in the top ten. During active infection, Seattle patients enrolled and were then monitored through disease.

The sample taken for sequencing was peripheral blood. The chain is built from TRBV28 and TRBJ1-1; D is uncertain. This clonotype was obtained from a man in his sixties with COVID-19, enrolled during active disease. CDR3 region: CASSPRSAGAEAFF. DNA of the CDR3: TGTGCCAGCAGCCCCAGGTCCGCGGGCGCTGAAGCTTTCTTT.